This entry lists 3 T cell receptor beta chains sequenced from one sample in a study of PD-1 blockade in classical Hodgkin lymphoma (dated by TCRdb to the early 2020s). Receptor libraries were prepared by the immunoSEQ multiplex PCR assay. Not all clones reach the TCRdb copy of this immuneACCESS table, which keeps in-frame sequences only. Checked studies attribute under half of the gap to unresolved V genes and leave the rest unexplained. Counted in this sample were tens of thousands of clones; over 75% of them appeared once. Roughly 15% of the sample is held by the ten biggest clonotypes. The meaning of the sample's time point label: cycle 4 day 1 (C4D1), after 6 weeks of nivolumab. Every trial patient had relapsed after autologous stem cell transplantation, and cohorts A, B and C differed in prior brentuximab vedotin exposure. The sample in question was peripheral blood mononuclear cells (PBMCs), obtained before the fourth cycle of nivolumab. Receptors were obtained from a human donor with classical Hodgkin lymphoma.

CDR3 amino acids: CASSLDFAGVNTGELFF. DNA for the CDR3: TGTGCCAGCAGCTTAGATTTTGCGGGAGTAAACACCGGGGAGCTGTTTTTT. The chain joins TRBV7-2 to TRBJ2-2; TRBD2 agrees at 7 bases. The germline CDR1 and CDR2 sequences are SGHTA and FQGNSA. Trimming removed 1 base from V and 2 bases from J; junction bases left unmatched: 7. This CDR3 is built from 17 residues.

The CDR3 DNA reads as TGTGCCAGCAGCCCATGGACTAGCGGACGCACCGGGGAGCTGTTTTTT. Its protein is CASSPWTSGRTGELFF. This rearrangement joins TRBV7-9 to TRBJ2-2, with TRBD2 matching 10 bases. Losses at the gene ends were 5 bases for V and 4 bases for J; bases not matched to a gene: 7. The CDR3 is 16 amino acids. In germline, CDR1 is SEHNR, CDR2 FQNEAQ (reference sequence).

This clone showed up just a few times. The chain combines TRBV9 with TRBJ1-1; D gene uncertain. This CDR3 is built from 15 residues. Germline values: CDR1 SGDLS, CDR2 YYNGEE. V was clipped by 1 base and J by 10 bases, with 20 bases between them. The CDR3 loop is CASSVSDQGLSGAFF. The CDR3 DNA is TGTGCCAGCAGCGTATCTGACCAAGGCCTTTCTGGAGCTTTCTTT.